This T cell receptor (beta chain) came from a study of human thymus T cells. Assay: immunoSEQ multiplex PCR; the TCRdb copy retains only in-frame clones and omits some. Here the sample spans more than 45,000 clones, 94% being singletons. Germline lookup yields CDR1 LGHNA and CDR2 YNFKEQ. V trimming: 4 bases; J trimming: 7 bases; junction bases outside the gene matches: 5. The CDR3 is 14 residues long. Study conclusions and caveats: Thymic as well as blood repertoires seemed to favor certain V and J genes unevenly.

Remarks on this clone: Its antigen is as yet unknown.

Half of the eight donors gave about 0.45-1 mL blood during surgery. This chain joins TRBV4-2 and TRBJ1-2; 11 bases match TRBD1. The TCR comes from a boy under three years old with a congenital heart defect but otherwise immunologically healthy. Sequenced sample: blood. CDR3 residues: CASSPRDRGSGYTF. DNA of the CDR3: TGTGCCAGCAGCCCTCGGGACAGGGGGTCTGGCTACACCTTC.